This T cell receptor (beta chain) originates from a study of OX40 agonist ivuxolimab in advanced cancers. As for the study in general: An agonistic human IgG2 monoclonal antibody against OX40 (CD134) was given. Ivuxolimab doses were 0.01, 0.1, 0.3, 1.5, 3 or 10 mg/kg every 2 weeks. Partial responses occurred in Three dose-escalation patients, one with hepatocellular carcinoma and two with cutaneous melanoma.

Study-wide points: Those patients achieving a partial response at 0.1-3.0 mg/kg showed among the lowest clonal expansion.

The assay was immunoSEQ multiplex PCR, and TCRdb's table has in-frame clones only and misses some. The data show about 68,000 clones, more than 75% seen once. Concerning this clone: The antigen remains undetermined.

Germline assignment: CDR1 MNHEY and CDR2 SVGAGI. This CDR3 contains 15 residues. This chain uses TRBV6-5 with TRBJ2-5; 12 bases agree with TRBD2. The end of the DNA fits TRBJ2-7 better, so the J call may be wrong. The sequencing here drew on CD4+ or CD8+ T cells sorted from blood, taken in a trial of the OX40 agonist ivuxolimab. The TCR originated in an adult with an advanced solid tumor such as melanoma, head and neck, liver or kidney cancer. CDR3 region: CASSSGGLAGYEQYF. CDR3 sequence (DNA): TGTGCCAGCAGTTCCGGTGGACTAGCGGGGTACGAGCAGTACTTC.